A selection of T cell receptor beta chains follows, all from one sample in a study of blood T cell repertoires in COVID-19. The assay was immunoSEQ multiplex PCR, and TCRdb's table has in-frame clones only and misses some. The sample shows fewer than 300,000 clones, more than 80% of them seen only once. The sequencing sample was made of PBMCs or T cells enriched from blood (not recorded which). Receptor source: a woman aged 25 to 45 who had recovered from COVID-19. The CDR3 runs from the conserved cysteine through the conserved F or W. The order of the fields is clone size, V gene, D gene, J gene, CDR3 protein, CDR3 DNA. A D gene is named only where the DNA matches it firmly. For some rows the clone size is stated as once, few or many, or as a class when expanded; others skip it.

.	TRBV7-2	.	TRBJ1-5	CASSLYGQTHQPQHF	TGTGCCAGCAGCTTATATGGACAGACTCATCAGCCCCAGCATTTT
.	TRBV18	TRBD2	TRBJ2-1	CASSPVAGTRGNEQFF	TGTGCCAGCTCACCAGTCGCCGGGACTAGAGGGAATGAGCAGTTCTTC
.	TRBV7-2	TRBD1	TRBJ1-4	CASSSQGAANEKLFF	TGTGCCAGCAGCTCACAGGGGGCAGCTAATGAAAAACTGTTTTTT
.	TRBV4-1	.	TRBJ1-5	CASSQVSGSLLNQPQHF	TGCGCCAGCAGCCAAGTGTCAGGCTCCCTTCTTAATCAGCCCCAGCATTTT
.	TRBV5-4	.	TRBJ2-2	CASSLANNPGELFF	TGTGCCAGCAGCCTAGCTAACAATCCCGGGGAGCTGTTTTTT
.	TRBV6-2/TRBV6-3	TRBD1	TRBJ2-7	CASSYSGTVAYEQYF	TGTGCCAGCAGTTACTCTGGGACAGTGGCCTACGAGCAGTACTTC
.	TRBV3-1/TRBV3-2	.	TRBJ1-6	CASSQFNLLDNSPLHF	TGTGCCAGCAGCCAGTTTAATTTACTCGATAATTCACCCCTCCACTTT
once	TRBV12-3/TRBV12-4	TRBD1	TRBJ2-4	CATSGQGENIQYF	TGTGCCACTTCGGGACAGGGTGAAAACATTCAGTACTTC
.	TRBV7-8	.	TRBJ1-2	CASSFSLNENYTF	TGTGCCAGCAGCTTTTCACTGAATGAGAACTACACCTTC
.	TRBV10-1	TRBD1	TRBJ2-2	CASSESRGQGSGELFF	TGCGCCAGCAGTGAGTCTCGAGGACAGGGCTCCGGGGAGCTGTTTTTT
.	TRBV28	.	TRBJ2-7	CASSITGVGREQYF	TGTGCCAGCAGTATAACAGGAGTCGGCCGCGAGCAGTACTTC
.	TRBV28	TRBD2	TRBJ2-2	CASSLAGSMVGELFF	TGTGCCAGCAGTCTAGCGGGAAGTATGGTCGGGGAGCTGTTTTTT
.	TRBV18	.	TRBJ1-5	CASSPDSNQPQHF	TGTGCCAGCTCACCTGACAGTAATCAGCCCCAGCATTTT
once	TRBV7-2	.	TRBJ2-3	CASSPKGATDTQYF	TGTGCCAGCAGCCCCAAGGGAGCCACAGATACGCAGTATTTT
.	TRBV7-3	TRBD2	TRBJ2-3	CASSLSGSTSGRAGDTQYF	TGTGCCAGCAGCTTATCTGGTTCGACTAGCGGGAGGGCGGGGGATACGCAGTATTTT
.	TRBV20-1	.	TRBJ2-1	CSASKAVRNEQFF	TGCAGTGCTAGTAAAGCGGTTAGGAATGAGCAGTTCTTC
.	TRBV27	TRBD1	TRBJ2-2	CASSLTSGTGFAGELFF	TGTGCCAGCAGTTTAACCTCCGGGACAGGGTTCGCCGGGGAGCTGTTTTTT
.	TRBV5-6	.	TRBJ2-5	CASSFVGRQNSQETQYF	TGTGCCAGCAGCTTCGTAGGTCGACAGAATTCACAAGAGACCCAGTACTTC
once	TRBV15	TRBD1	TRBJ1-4	CATSRDLPGTGEKLFF	TGTGCCACCAGCAGAGATTTACCGGGGACAGGTGAAAAACTGTTTTTT
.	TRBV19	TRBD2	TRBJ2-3	CASTDSGSWPDTQYF	TGTGCCAGTACCGATAGCGGGAGTTGGCCAGATACGCAGTATTTT
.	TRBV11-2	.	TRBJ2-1	CASSPRSYNEQFF	TGTGCCAGCAGCCCCCGCTCCTACAATGAGCAGTTCTTC
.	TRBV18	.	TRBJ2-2	CASSPLQMTGTGELFF	TGTGCCAGCTCACCGCTCCAGATGACGGGTACCGGGGAGCTGTTTTTT
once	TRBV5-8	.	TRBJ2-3	CASSLWGGSTDTQYF	TGTGCCAGCAGCTTGTGGGGGGGCAGCACAGATACGCAGTATTTT
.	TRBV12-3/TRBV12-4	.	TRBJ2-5	CASSRRETQYF	TGTGCCAGCAGTCGGAGGGAGACCCAGTACTTC
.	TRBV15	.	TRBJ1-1	CATSREAANTEAFF	TGTGCCACCAGCAGAGAGGCGGCTAACACTGAAGCTTTCTTT
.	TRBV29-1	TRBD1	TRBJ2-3	CSVEGWRDRDTDTQYF	TGCAGCGTTGAAGGGTGGAGGGACAGGGACACAGATACGCAGTATTTT
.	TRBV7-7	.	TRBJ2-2	CASSPNPNTGELFF	TGTGCTAGCAGCCCTAACCCGAACACCGGGGAGCTGTTTTTT
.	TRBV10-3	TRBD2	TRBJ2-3	CAISDASGSPSTDTQYF	TGTGCCATCAGTGACGCTAGCGGGAGCCCAAGCACAGATACGCAGTATTTT
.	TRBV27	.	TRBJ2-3	CASSLFGTDTQYF	TGTGCCAGCAGTTTATTCGGCACAGATACGCAGTATTTT
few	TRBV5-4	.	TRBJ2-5	CASSSGFGETQYF	TGTGCCAGCAGCTCGGGGTTTGGGGAGACCCAGTACTTC
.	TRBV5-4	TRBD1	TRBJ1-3	CASSLSGTGLYSGNTIYF	TGTGCCAGCAGCTTATCCGGGACAGGGCTTTACTCTGGAAACACCATATATTTT
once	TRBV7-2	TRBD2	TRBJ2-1	CASSSGLAGYNEQFF	TGTGCCAGCAGCTCGGGACTAGCGGGTTACAATGAGCAGTTCTTC
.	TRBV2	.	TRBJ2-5	CASSDSGRETQYF	TGTGCCAGCAGTGATTCTGGGAGGGAGACCCAGTACTTC
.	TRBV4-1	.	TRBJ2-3	CASSPPAGGADTQYF	TGCGCCAGCAGCCCCCCGGCGGGTGGAGCAGATACGCAGTATTTT
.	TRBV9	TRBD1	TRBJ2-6	CASSGTRGPNSGANVLTF	TGTGCCAGCAGCGGCACCAGGGGGCCAAACTCTGGGGCCAACGTCCTGACTTTC
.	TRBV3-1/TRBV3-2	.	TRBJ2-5	CASSRDPGTLETQYF	TGTGCCAGCAGCCGAGACCCAGGGACTTTGGAGACCCAGTACTTC
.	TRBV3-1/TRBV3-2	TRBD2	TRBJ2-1	CASSQGSRASGRWDNEQFF	TGTGCCAGCAGCCAGGGGTCAAGGGCTAGCGGGAGGTGGGACAATGAGCAGTTCTTC
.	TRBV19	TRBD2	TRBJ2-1	CASMGLAGGSGEQFF	TGTGCCAGTATGGGCCTAGCGGGAGGGTCGGGTGAGCAGTTCTTC
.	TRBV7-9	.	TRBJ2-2	CASSRDSHTGELFF	TGTGCCAGCAGCAGGGACTCGCACACCGGGGAGCTGTTTTTT
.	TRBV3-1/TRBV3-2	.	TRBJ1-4	CASSQVGGAEKLFF	TGTGCCAGCAGCCAAGTGGGGGGAGCCGAAAAACTGTTTTTT
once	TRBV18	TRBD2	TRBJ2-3	CASSPIGTSGSNPTDTQYF	TGTGCCAGCTCACCAATCGGGACTAGCGGGAGTAATCCCACAGATACGCAGTATTTT
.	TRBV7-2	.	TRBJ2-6	CASSLGPHGANVLTF	TGTGCCAGCAGCTTAGGTCCCCATGGGGCCAACGTCCTGACTTTC
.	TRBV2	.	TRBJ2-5	CASSEGQAGTQYF	TGTGCCAGCAGTGAAGGACAGGCGGGGACCCAGTACTTC
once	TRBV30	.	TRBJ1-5	CAWSADGGLQPQHF	TGTGCCTGGAGTGCCGATGGGGGCCTCCAGCCCCAGCATTTT
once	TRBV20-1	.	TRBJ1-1	CSVSEPEAFF	TGCAGTGTTTCGGAGCCTGAAGCTTTCTTT
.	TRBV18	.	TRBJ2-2	CASSPEQITGELFF	TGTGCCAGCTCACCAGAACAGATCACCGGGGAGCTGTTTTTT
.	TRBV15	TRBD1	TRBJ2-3	CATSAQSGTGTDTQYF	TGTGCCACCAGCGCACAGTCCGGGACAGGCACAGATACGCAGTATTTT
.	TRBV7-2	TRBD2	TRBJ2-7	CASSLTLAGVNSLPNEQYF	TGTGCCAGCAGCTTAACGCTAGCGGGAGTCAACTCTCTACCTAACGAGCAGTACTTC
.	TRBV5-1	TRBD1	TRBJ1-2	CASSSGLTGNGYGYTF	TGCGCCAGCAGCTCGGGCCTGACAGGGAACGGGTATGGCTACACCTTC
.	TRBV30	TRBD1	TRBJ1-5	CAWSPSGQGWRNQPQHF	TGTGCCTGGAGTCCCTCGGGACAGGGGTGGAGGAATCAGCCCCAGCATTTT